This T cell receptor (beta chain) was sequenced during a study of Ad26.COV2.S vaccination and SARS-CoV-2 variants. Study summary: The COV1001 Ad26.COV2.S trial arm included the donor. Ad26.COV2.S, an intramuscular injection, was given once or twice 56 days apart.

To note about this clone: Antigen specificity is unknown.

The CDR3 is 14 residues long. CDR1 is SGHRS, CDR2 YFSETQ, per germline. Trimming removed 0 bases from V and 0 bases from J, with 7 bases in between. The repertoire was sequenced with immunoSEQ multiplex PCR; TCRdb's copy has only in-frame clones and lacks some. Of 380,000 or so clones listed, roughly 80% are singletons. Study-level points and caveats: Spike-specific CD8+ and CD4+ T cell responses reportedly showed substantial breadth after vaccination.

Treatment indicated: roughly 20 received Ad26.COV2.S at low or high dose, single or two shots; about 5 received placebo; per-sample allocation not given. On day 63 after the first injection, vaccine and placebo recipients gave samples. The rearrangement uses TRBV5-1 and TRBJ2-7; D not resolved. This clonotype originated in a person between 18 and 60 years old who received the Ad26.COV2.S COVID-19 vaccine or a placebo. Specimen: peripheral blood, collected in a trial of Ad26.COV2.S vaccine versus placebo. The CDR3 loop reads CASSLGSSSYEQYF. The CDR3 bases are TGCGCCAGCAGCTTGGGGAGCTCCTCCTACGAGCAGTACTTC.